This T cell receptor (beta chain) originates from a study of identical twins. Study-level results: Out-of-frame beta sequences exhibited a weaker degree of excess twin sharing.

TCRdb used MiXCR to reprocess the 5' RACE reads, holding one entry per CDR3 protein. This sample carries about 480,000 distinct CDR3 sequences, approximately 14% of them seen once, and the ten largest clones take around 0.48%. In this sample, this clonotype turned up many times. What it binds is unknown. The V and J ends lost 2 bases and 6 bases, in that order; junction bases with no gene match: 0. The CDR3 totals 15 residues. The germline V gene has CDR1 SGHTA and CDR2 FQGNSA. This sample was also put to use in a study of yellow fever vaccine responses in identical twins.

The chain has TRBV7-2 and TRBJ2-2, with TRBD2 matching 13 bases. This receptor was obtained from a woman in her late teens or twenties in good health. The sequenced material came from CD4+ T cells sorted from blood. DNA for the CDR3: TGTGCCAGCAGCTTAACTAGCGGGGGGGCCGGGGAGCTGTTTTTT. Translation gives CASSLTSGGAGELFF.